This passage covers 23 T cell receptor beta chains from one sample sequenced in a study of molecular identifiers for immune sequencing clone quantification. A single record per CDR3 protein comes from TCRdb applying MiXCR to the PCR reads. The data hold about 330,000 distinct CDR3 sequences, with over 20% observed a single time. The sample comprised naive CD8+ T cells from blood, with Jurkat cell RNA spiked in. The subset: FACS-sorted CD8+CD4-CCR7+CD45RA+ naive T cells. The receptor set was obtained from a human donor in good health. Some libraries in this study had Jurkat cell RNA spiked in.

The V call is TRBV28, the J call TRBJ2-1; 7 positions match TRBD2. The CDR3 spans 14 residues. The V segment lost 6 bases and the J segment 8 bases; nucleotides outside the gene matches: 10. The V gene's germline CDR1 is MDHEN and CDR2 SYDVKM. DNA for the CDR3: TGTGCCAGCAGCCGACCCCGACTAGCCCATGAGCAGTTCTTC. This encodes CASSRPRLAHEQFF.

The count of this clonotype is one. This sequence joins TRBV14 and TRBJ2-3; D is unclear. Near its end, the DNA agrees better with TRBJ2-5, so the J call may be wrong. The CDR3 runs 13 residues. Germline V gene lookup returns CDR1 SGHDN and CDR2 FVKESK. DNA of the CDR3: TGTGCCAGCAGCTCTGGACCGTGGGAGACCCAGTACTTC. It specifies CASSSGPWETQYF.

This clonotype showed up many times. The V and J genes are TRBV6-6 and TRBJ2-3; 12 nucleotides line up with TRBD2. CDR1 and CDR2 (germline): MNHNY, SVGAGI (reference sequence). The CDR3 sequence is 16 residues long. V gave up 6 bases and J gave up 2 bases; unmatched junction bases: 6. The CDR3 sequence is CASRTGTSGPTDTQYF. The CDR3 coding sequence is TGTGCCAGCAGAACCGGGACTAGCGGGCCCACAGATACGCAGTATTTT.

Details on this clonotype: Mismatch with germline at one junction end may stem from a read error. The chain employs TRBV20-1 and TRBJ2-1; TRBD2 aligns across 7 bases. The CDR3 is 13 residues long. CDR1 is DFQATT and CDR2 is SNEGSKA in the germline V gene (reference sequence). CDR3: CSARAGLVNEQFF. The CDR3 DNA reads TGCAGTGCGAGAGCGGGATTGGTCAATGAGCAGTTCTTC.

As to this clonotype: Possible read error: a much larger clone is one base away. The chain is built from TRBV12-3 or TRBV12-4 and TRBJ2-1; 9 bases fit TRBD2. This CDR3 is 14 amino acids long. This CDR3 reads CASSFASGVNEQLF. The CDR3 bases are TGTGCCAGCAGTTTTGCTAGCGGGGTCAATGAGCAGCTCTTC.

In this sample, this clonotype turned up many times. This chain connects TRBV28 to TRBJ1-5, with 9 bases identical to TRBD1. The V segment lost 6 bases and the J segment 2 bases; nucleotides outside the gene matches: 5. Germline V gives CDR1 MDHEN, CDR2 SYDVKM. The CDR3 is 15 residues long. CDR3 DNA: TGTGCCAGCAGACGGGACAGGGAAGGCAATCAGCCCCAGCATTTT. Translating gives CASRRDREGNQPQHF.

A few counts support this clonotype. The V and J genes are TRBV3-1 and TRBJ2-7, with 8 positions matching TRBD2. Germline CDR1 reads LGHDT; CDR2 reads YNNKEL (reference sequence). J lost 2 bases, V lost 5 bases, and 5 bases had no gene match. This CDR3 is built from 14 residues. The CDR3 nucleotides read TGTGCCAGCAGCACTATAGCGGGGCCCTACGAGCAGTACTTC. Translated: CASSTIAGPYEQYF.

The rearrangement links TRBV7-9 to TRBJ2-4; D uncertain. Germline CDR1 and CDR2: SEHNR and FQNEAQ (reference sequence). This CDR3 comprises 13 residues. Trimming stripped 0 bases from V and 7 bases from J, with 7 bases between. In DNA form, the CDR3 reads TGTGCCAGCAGCTTAGCCCGAGAGAACATTCAGTACTTC. This gives the protein CASSLARENIQYF.

This clonotype was seen many times. The chain joins TRBV6-5 to TRBJ1-2; TRBD1 agrees at 8 bases. The CDR3 contains 14 residues. The junction had 7 bases not matched to a gene; V was cut back by 6 bases and J by 4 bases. The V gene's germline CDR1 is MNHEY and CDR2 SVGAGI. CDR3 amino acids: CASSPGQEFYGYTF. The CDR3 region has the DNA TGTGCCAGCAGCCCGGGACAGGAGTTCTATGGCTACACCTTC.

Comment on this clonotype: A much more abundant neighbour one base away suggests this may be a read error. The gene calls are TRBV5-1 and TRBJ2-3, with 10 nucleotides matching TRBD2. The germline CDR1 and CDR2 sequences are SGHRS and YFSETQ. The CDR3 consists of 15 residues. The DNA for the CDR3 is TGCGCCAGCAGCCCACAAGCGGGAGGGGTTGATACGCGGTATTTT. Encoded protein: CASSPQAGGVDTRYF. Combining the CDR3 with reference TRBV5-1 and TRBJ2-3 gives the whole variable domain KAGVTQTPRYLIKTRGQQVTLSCSPISGHRSVSWYQQTPGQGLQFLFEYFSETQRNKGNFPGRFSGRQFSNSRSEMNVSTLELGDSALYLCASSPQAGGVDTRYFGPGTRLTVL.

In the case of this clonotype: This may come from a read error, since a much larger clone is one base off. This chain connects TRBV7-9 to TRBJ2-1, with unresolved D. The CDR3 loop spans 11 amino acids. Germline lookup yields CDR1 SEHNR and CDR2 FQNEAQ (reference sequence). The CDR3 reads CASSHGNEQIF. Here the CDR3 DNA reads TGTGCCAGCAGCCATGGGAATGAGCAGATCTTC.

Only a few counts were recorded for this clonotype. J is TRBJ2-7 and V is TRBV4-1, with 7 bases fitting TRBD2. V shed 0 bases and J 2 bases; nucleotides not matched to a gene: 7. The CDR3 is 16 residues long. CDR1 and CDR2 from the germline V gene are MGHRA and YSYEKL. CDR3 bases: TGCGCCAGCAGCCAAGATGCTGGCGGGGGAGCCTACGAGCAGTACTTC. This codes for CASSQDAGGGAYEQYF.

The chain links TRBV5-1 to TRBJ2-7, with 7 bases aligning to TRBD1. Germline CDR1 and CDR2: SGHRS and YFSETQ. Trimming removed 2 bases from V and 3 bases from J; junction bases left unmatched: 5. The CDR3 is made up of 14 amino acids. CDR3 nucleotides: TGCGCCAGCAGCTTTGTCCAGGGGGACTACGAGCAGTACTTC. Translating it yields CASSFVQGDYEQYF.

This clonotype was seen many times. The CDR3 loop is CASSLVTRTGWPTDTQYF. CDR3 nucleotides: TGCGCCAGCAGCTTGGTGACGCGCACAGGGTGGCCCACAGATACGCAGTATTTT. The chain has TRBV5-1 and TRBJ2-3, with a possible D match to TRBD1 (6 bases). This CDR3 is 18 amino acids long. The germline V and J ends were trimmed by 0 bases and 2 bases, with 19 bases remaining between them. Germline V gene lookup returns CDR1 SGHRS and CDR2 YFSETQ.

V usage is TRBV19 and J usage is TRBJ2-5; TRBD1 might be the D (6 bases). Per germline, CDR1 LNHDA and CDR2 SQIVND (reference sequence). V was clipped by 5 bases and J by 0 bases, with 19 bases between them. CDR3 length equals 17 residues. The chain's CDR3 is CASSGWTESTYQETQYF. The CDR3 bases are TGTGCCAGTAGTGGATGGACAGAGTCGACGTACCAAGAGACCCAGTACTTC. Full variable domain (missing parts from reference TRBV19 and TRBJ2-5): DGGITQSPKYLFRKEGQNVTLSCEQNLNHDAMYWYRQDPGQGLRLIYYSQIVNDFQKGDIAEGYSVSREKKESFPLTVTSAQKNPTAFYLCASSGWTESTYQETQYFGPGTRLLVL.

Worth noting for this clonotype: The conserved final phenylalanine or tryptophan is absent from the CDR3, which likely points to a read error. This rearrangement joins TRBV6-6 to TRBJ2-3, with TRBD2 identical over 7 bases. The CDR3 length is 17 residues. Germline V gene lookup returns CDR1 MNHNY and CDR2 SVGAGI (reference sequence). V was pared by 2 bases and J by 3 bases, with 11 bases of the junction left unmatched. The CDR3 region is CASSYLPSGGRTDTQYS. As DNA, the CDR3 is TGTGCCAGCAGTTACCTTCCCTCGGGGGGTCGGACAGATACGCAGTATTCT.

This clonotype was seen many times. The rearrangement joins TRBV27 to TRBJ2-2; possible D gene TRBD2, 5 bases. Germline CDR1 MNHEY, CDR2 SMNVEV (reference sequence). Trimming took off 3 bases at V and 2 bases at J, with 7 bases between the two ends. The CDR3 consists of 14 residues. The CDR3 sequence is CASSLGDNTGELFF. Written as DNA, the CDR3 is TGTGCCAGCAGTTTGGGAGATAACACCGGGGAGCTGTTTTTT.

Regarding this clonotype: The CDR3 does not end in the conserved phenylalanine or tryptophan, so this is likely a read error. CDR3 sequence: CANSLSTTPFHEQFL. CDR3 in DNA: TGTGCCAACAGCTTAAGTACTACACCTTTCCATGAGCAGTTCTTA. The chain recombines TRBV7-2 with TRBJ2-1; unclear D gene. The CDR3 consists of 15 residues. CDR1 SGHTA and CDR2 FQGNSA come from the germline V gene.

The genes are TRBV13 and TRBJ2-3, with no clear D. This CDR3 spans 12 amino acids. V was trimmed by 3 bases and J by 8 bases, leaving 9 bases between them. Per germline, CDR1 PRHDT and CDR2 FYEKMQ (reference sequence). As DNA, the CDR3 is TGTGCCAGCAGCTTGACGAGTACTACGCAGTATTTT. Its protein is CASSLTSTTQYF.

Details on this clonotype: This may be a read error, as it is one base from a much larger clone. The chain couples TRBV28 to TRBJ1-5, with unresolved D. The germline V gene encodes CDR1 MDHEN and CDR2 SYDVKM. CDR3 length equals 12 residues. CDR3 DNA sequence: TGTGCCAGCAGTGGGTACAATCATCCCCAGCATTTT. As protein: CASSGYNHPQHF.

This clonotype was recorded at least ten times. The chain uses TRBV12-3 or TRBV12-4 and TRBJ2-7, with TRBD1 identical over 8 bases. V shed 6 bases and J 6 bases; nucleotides not matched to a gene: 4. CDR3 length: 12 residues. The CDR3 DNA reads as TGTGCCAGCAGCCTGACAGGGGCCGAGCAGTACTTC. Its protein product is CASSLTGAEQYF.

The chain carries TRBV7-2 and TRBJ2-6, with 8 nucleotides matching TRBD1. This CDR3 contains 16 residues. V shed 5 bases and J 5 bases; nucleotides not matched to a gene: 8. Germline V lookup: CDR1 SGHTA, CDR2 FQGNSA. This CDR3 reads CASSPTTGVRANVLTF. As DNA, the CDR3 is TGTGCCAGCAGCCCGACGACAGGGGTCAGGGCCAACGTCCTGACTTTC.

The chain employs TRBV9 and TRBJ1-4; D is unclear. The CDR3 sequence is 15 residues long. CDR1 is SGDLS and CDR2 is YYNGEE in the germline V gene. Deletions cut 3 bases from V and 4 bases from J, with 13 bases between. CDR3 residues: CASSEKNRINEKLFF. The CDR3 region has the DNA TGTGCCAGCAGCGAGAAGAACAGAATTAATGAAAAACTGTTTTTT.